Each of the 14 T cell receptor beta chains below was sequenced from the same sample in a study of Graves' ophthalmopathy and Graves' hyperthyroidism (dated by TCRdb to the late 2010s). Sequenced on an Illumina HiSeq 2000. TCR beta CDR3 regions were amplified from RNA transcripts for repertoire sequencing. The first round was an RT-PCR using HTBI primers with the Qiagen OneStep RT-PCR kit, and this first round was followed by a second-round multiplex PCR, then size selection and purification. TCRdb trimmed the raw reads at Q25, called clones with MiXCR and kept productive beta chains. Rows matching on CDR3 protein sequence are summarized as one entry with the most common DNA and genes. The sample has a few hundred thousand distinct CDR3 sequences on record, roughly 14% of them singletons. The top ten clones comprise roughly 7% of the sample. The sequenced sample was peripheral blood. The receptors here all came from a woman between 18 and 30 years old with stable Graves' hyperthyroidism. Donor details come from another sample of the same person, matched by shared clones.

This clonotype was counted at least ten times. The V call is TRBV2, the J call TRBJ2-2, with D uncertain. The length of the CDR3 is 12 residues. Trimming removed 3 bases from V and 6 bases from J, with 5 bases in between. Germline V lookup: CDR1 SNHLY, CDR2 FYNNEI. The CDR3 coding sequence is TGTGCCAGCAGTGAGGCGGCCGGGGAGCTGTTTTTT. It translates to CASSEAAGELFF.

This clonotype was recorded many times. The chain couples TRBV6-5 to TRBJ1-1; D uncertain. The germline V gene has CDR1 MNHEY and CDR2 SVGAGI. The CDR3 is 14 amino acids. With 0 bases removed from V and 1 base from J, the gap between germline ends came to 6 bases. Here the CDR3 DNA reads TGTGCCAGCAGTTACTCGGTCCGGAACACTGAAGCTTTCTTT. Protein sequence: CASSYSVRNTEAFF.

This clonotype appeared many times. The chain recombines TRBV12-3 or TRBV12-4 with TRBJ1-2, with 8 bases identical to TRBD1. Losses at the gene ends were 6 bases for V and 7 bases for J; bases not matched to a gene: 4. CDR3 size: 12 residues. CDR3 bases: TGTGCCAGCAGCAAGACAGGGGTTGGCTACACCTTC. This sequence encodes CASSKTGVGYTF.

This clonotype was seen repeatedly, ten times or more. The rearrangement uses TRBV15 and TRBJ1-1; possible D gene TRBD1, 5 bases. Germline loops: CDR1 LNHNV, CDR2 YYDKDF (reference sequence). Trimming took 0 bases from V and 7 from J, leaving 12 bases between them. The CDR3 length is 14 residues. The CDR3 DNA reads TGTGCCACCAGCAGAGATTGGGGCAGGGTTGAAGCTTTCTTT. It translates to CATSRDWGRVEAFF.

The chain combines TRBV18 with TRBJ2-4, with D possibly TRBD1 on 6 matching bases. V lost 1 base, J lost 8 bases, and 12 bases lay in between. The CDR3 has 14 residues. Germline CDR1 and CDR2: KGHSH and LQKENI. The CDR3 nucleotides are TGTGCCAGCTCACCACGTCCAGGGGAAGACATTCAGTACTTC. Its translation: CASSPRPGEDIQYF.

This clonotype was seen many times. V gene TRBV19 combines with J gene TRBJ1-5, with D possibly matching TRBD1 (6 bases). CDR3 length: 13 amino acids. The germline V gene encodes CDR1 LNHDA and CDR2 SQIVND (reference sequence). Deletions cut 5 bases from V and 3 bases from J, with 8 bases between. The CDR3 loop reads CASSDRHNQPQHF. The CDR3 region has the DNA TGTGCCAGTAGTGACAGGCACAATCAGCCCCAGCATTTT.

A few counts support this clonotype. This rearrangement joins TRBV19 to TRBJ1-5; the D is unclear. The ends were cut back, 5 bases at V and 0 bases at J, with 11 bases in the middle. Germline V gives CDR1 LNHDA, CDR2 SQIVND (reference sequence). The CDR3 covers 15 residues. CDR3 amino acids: CASSYYHFSNQPQHF. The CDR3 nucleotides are TGTGCCAGTAGTTACTATCACTTTAGCAATCAGCCCCAGCATTTT.

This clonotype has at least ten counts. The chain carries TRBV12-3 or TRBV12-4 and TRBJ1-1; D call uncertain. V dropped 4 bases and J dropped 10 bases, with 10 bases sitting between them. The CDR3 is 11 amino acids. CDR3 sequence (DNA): TGTGCCAGCAGTTCCTCCTCCGCAGCTTTCTTT. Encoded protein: CASSSSSAAFF.

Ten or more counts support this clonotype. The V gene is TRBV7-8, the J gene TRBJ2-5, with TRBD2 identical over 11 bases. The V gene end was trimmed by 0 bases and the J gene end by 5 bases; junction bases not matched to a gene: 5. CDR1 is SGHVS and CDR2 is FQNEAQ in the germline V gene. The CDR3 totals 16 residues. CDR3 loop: CASSLASGGAGETQYF. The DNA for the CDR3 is TGTGCCAGCAGCTTAGCTAGCGGGGGGGCCGGCGAGACCCAGTACTTC.

This CDR3 is CASSEGRGPLEAFF. DNA of the CDR3: TGTGCCAGCAGTGAAGGGCGGGGACCCCTTGAAGCTTTCTTT. J is TRBJ1-1 and V is TRBV2, with a weak D call TRBD1 (5 bases). The germline V gene encodes CDR1 SNHLY and CDR2 FYNNEI. The CDR3 covers 14 residues. Trimming stripped 1 base from V and 7 bases from J, with 13 bases between.

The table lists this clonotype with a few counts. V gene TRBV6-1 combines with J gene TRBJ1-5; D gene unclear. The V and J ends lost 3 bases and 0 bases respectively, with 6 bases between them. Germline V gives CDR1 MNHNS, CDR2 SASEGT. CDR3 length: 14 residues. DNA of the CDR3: TGTGCCAGCAGTGATGCGGTTAGCAATCAGCCCCAGCATTTT. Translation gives CASSDAVSNQPQHF.

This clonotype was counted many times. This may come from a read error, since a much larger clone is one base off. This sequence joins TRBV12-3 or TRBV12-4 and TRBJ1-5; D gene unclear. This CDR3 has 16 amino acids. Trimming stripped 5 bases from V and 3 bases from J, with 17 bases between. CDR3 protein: CASSSISVGSNQPQHF. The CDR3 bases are TGTGCCAGCAGTAGCATCTCGGTGGGGTCCAATCAGCCCCAGCATTTT.

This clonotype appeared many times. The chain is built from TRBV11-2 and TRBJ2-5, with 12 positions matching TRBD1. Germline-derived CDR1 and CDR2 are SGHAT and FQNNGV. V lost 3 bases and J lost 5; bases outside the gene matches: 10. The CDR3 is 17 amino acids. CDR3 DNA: TGTGCCAGCAGCTTCTTCCTCCGGGACAGGGGGCGGGAGACCCAGTACTTC. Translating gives CASSFFLRDRGRETQYF.

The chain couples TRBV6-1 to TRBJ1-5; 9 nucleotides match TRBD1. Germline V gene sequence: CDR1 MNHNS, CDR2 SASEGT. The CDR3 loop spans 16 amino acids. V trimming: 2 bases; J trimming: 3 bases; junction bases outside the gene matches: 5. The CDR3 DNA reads TGTGCCAGCAGTGAATGGACAGGGGCGGCCAATCAGCCCCAGCATTTT. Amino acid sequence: CASSEWTGAANQPQHF.